This T cell receptor beta chain was obtained from a study of OX40 agonist ivuxolimab in advanced cancers. Per the germline V gene, CDR1 is LNHDA and CDR2 is SQIVND (reference sequence). The CDR3 runs 15 residues. V was cut by 6 bases and J by 0 bases, with 12 bases left in between. Profiled with immunoSEQ multiplex PCR; TCRdb holds only in-frame clones, not every one. The data contain over 40,000 clones, about 90% of them singletons. The clonotype comes from an adult with an advanced solid tumor such as melanoma, head and neck, liver or kidney cancer. V gene TRBV19 combines with J gene TRBJ1-5; D possibly corresponds to TRBD1 (5 bases). The source was CD4+ or CD8+ T cells sorted from blood, collected in a trial of the OX40 agonist ivuxolimab. The CDR3 bases are TGTGCCAGTAGCTTGGGGCAAATTAGCAATCAGCCCCAGCATTTT. It translates to CASSLGQISNQPQHF.